This TCR beta chain originates from a study of blood T cell repertoires in COVID-19 (dated by TCRdb to 2020 to 2021). Describing the broader study: Collaborator samples came from the United States, Italy and Spain and covered acute and convalescent phases of COVID-19. The material from the prospective study consisted of cDNA or gDNA derived from T cells, B-cell-depleted T cells, or PBMCs. Subjects who had been exposed to COVID-19, were actively infected with it, or had recovered from it provided the deeply sampled blood TCRbeta repertoires that made up the dataset. The repertoires were released in a freely available public database intended as a resource for research on the immune response to SARS-CoV-2. The samples were drawn from two sources: the first 160 participants of the ongoing ImmuneRACE study, and over 950 subjects contributed by 6 global collaborators. Nearly every sample came with metadata listing a de-identified subject ID, COVID-19 status, age in years and sex. Where HLA class I and class II types were available, the types were taken from metadata supplied by the sample provider, not from assay-based typing. Overall study results and their limits: The quantity of clinical and demographic metadata differed by source and by participant and was supplied without curation.

The germline V gene provides CDR1 SGHTA and CDR2 FQGNSA. The trim is 2 bases for V and 3 bases for J, with a gap of 11 bases between the germline ends. The CDR3 has 15 amino acids, counting the end cysteine and phenylalanine. Here the CDR3 DNA is all that survives: 45 bases in frame from base 1. One collaborating source in Seattle enrolled patients while the patients were actively infected and followed the patients over time throughout the course of disease. Whole blood was collected in K2EDTA tubes by collaborating institutions according to the institutions' own protocols. For TCRbeta analysis, collaborators shipped samples as frozen whole blood, isolated PBMCs, or DNA extracted from either of those sample types. Comment on this clone: No cognate antigen has been identified for it. No base quality values were provided; no much bigger clone lies one nucleotide off.

TCRbeta CDR3 regions were amplified from genomic DNA using the immunoSEQ Assay, a bias-controlled multiplex PCR. Concerning the study's data processing: Within the assay, amplification of reference gene primers was used to estimate how many nucleated cells each sample contained. Sequence reads were collapsed and filtered to measure the absolute abundance of every unique TCRbeta CDR3 rearrangement. For each sample, productive Simpson clonality was calculated as the square root of Simpson's diversity index over productive rearrangements. This immuneACCESS table, as held by TCRdb, lists in-frame sequences with V and J called but not all clones. Of the missing ones, under half trace to an unresolved V gene in checked studies; the others have no known cause. Clone size and V and J calls were adopted from that table, with D and trimming inferred from the DNA. The sample yields 150,000 to 200,000 clones; 75% to 85% were counted once. Jointly, the top ten make up roughly 12% of the sample.

The sequencing sample was made of peripheral blood. The receptor's source is a woman aged 80 or over with COVID-19, enrolled during active disease. The rearranged chain carries TRBV7-2 and TRBJ2-1; the D gene is perhaps TRBD1, on 6 matching bases. The CDR3 region has the sequence CASSLQGSYYNEQFF. The nucleotides are TGTGCCAGCAGCTTACAGGGGTCCTACTACAATGAGCAGTTCTTC.